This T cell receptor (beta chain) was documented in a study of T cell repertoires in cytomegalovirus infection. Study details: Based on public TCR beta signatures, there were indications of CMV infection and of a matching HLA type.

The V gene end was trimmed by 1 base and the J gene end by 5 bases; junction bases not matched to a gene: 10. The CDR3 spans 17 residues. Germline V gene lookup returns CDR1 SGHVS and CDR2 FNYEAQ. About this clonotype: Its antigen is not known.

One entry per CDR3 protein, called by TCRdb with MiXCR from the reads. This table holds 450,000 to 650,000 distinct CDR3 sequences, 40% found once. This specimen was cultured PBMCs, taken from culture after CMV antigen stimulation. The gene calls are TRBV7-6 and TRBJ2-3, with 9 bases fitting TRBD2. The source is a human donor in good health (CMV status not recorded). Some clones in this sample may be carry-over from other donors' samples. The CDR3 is CASSLGFGGGAGDTQYF. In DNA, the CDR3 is TGTGCCAGCAGCTTAGGGTTCGGCGGGGGGGCTGGAGATACGCAGTATTTT.